This T cell receptor (beta chain) came from a study of shared clonotypes between healthy human individuals. Overall study context: The donor group consisted of two women and three men, aged 18 to 49. Whole-study findings and limits: Owing to a small donor count, the genetic and exposure-history diversity represented was limited. Naive CD4 clonotypes were shared across a few donors at 4.5% to 6%. Non-shared clonotypes had lower generation probabilities than clonotypes shared by all four sorted-subset donors.

Sequencing used immunoSEQ multiplex PCR; TCRdb keeps in-frame clones, though not all of them. The table lists about 2.5 million clones, roughly 90% of them singletons. A word on this clone: Its cognate antigen is unknown.

The TCR sequence derives from a man younger than 35 in good health. Some clones in this sample may be carry-over from other donors' samples. Sequenced input: naive CD4+ T cells from PBMCs. Specified subset: CD45RA+ positively selected.

The CDR3: CASSYEQRYEQYF. As DNA, the CDR3 is TGTGCCAGCAGCTACGAACAAAGGTACGAGCAGTACTTC. The chain joins TRBV6-1 to TRBJ2-7; D is ambiguous. The germline gives CDR1 MNHNS, CDR2 SASEGT. The CDR3 spans 13 residues. V gave up 6 bases and J gave up 4 bases, with 13 bases separating them.